This record concerns one TCR beta chain sequence. The data stem from a study of blood T cell repertoires in COVID-19. For the study at large: Sites in the United States, Italy and Spain provided acute and convalescent COVID-19 samples. The cDNA or gDNA used as material had been derived from T cells, B-cell-depleted T cells, or PBMCs.

CDR1 and CDR2 from the germline V gene are GTSNPN and SVGIG (reference sequence). V was trimmed by 0 bases and J by 6 bases, leaving 12 bases between them. The CDR3 length is 13 residues. Methods used by the authors: Cell counts per sample came from amplifying reference gene primers. Repertoires were generated with immunoSEQ multiplex PCR, while TCRdb's copy carries only in-frame clones and drops some. That table gives V, J and clone size, and the DNA gave D and trimming. The sample contains about 120,000 clones, approximately 82% of which appear only once. The clonotype was recovered from a man between 70 and 80 years old with active or convalescent COVID-19. Input material: peripheral blood. V and J are TRBV30 and TRBJ2-7; a possible D gene is TRBD1 (6 bases). Here the CDR3 DNA reads TGTGCCTGGAGTGTACAGGGTCTCTCCGAGCAGTACTTC. It translates to CAWSVQGLSEQYF.